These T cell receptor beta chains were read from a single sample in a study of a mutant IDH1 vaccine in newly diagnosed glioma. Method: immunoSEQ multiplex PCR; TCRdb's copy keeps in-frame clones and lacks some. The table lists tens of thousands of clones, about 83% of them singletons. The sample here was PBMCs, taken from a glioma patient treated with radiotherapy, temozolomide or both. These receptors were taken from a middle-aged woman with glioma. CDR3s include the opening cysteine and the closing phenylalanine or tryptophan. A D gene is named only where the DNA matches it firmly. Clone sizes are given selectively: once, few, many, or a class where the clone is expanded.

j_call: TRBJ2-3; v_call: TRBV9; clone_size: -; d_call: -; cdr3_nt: TGTGCCAGCAGCAAAAGACCCGAGGGGGCAGATACGCAGTATTTT; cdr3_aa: CASSKRPEGADTQYF
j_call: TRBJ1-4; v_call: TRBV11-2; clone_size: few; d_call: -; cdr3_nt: TGTGCCAGCAGCTTAGTTCCAGGGGAAAAACTGTTTTTT; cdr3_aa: CASSLVPGEKLFF
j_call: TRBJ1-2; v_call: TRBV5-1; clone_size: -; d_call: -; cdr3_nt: TGCGCCAGCAGCTGGGCCCAATCTGACTATGGCTACACCTTC; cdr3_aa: CASSWAQSDYGYTF
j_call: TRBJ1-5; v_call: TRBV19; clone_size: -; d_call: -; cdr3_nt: TGTGCCAGTAGCGGAACAGGTTATAGCAATCAGCCCCAGCATTTT; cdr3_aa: CASSGTGYSNQPQHF
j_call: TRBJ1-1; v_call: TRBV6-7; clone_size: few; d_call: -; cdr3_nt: TGTGCCAGCAACCACCCTACAGGCCCCATGAACACTGAAGCTTTCTTT; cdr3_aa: CASNHPTGPMNTEAFF
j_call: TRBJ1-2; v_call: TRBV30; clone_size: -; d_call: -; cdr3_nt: TGTGCCTGGAGTGGGGCAACGAGCACCTTC; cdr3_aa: CAWSGATSTF
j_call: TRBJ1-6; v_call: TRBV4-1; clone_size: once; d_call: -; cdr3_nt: TGCGCCAGCAGCCAAGATCTCGGCTATAATTCACCCCTCCACTTT; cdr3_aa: CASSQDLGYNSPLHF
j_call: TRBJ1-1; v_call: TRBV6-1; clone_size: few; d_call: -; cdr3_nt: TGTGCCAGCAGAGATCTGAACACTGAAGCTTTCTTT; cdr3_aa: CASRDLNTEAFF
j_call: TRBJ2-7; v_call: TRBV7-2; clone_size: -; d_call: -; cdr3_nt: TGTGCCAGCAGCTCCACCCCAGGGGCCGAGCAGTACTTC; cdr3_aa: CASSSTPGAEQYF
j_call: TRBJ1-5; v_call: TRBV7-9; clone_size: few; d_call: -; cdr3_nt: TGTGCCAGCAGCGCCACGGACAGTGGGGATCAGCCCCAGCATTTT; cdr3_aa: CASSATDSGDQPQHF
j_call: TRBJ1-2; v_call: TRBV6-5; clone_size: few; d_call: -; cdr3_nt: TGTGCCAGCAGTTCCCCTCACAGCGGCTACACCTTC; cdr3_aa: CASSSPHSGYTF
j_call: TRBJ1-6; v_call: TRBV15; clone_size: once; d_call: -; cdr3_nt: TGTGCCACCAGCAGAACAGGGAGCTCCTATAATTCACCCCTCCACTTT; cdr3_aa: CATSRTGSSYNSPLHF
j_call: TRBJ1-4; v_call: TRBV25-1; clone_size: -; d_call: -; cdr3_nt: TGTGCCAGCAGTGAATTTAGGGTCCAGGAAAAACTGTTTTTT; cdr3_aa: CASSEFRVQEKLFF
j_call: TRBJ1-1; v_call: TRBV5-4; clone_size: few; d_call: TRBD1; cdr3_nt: TGTGCCAGCACAGGACAGGCCAACACTGAAGCTTTCTTT; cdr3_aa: CASTGQANTEAFF
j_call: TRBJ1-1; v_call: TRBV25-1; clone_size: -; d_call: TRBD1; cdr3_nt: TGTGCCAGCAGAGACAGGGGGGATACTGAAGCTTTCTTT; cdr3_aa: CASRDRGDTEAFF
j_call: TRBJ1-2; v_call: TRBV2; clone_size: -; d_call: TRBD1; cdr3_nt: TGTGCCACGACCGGGACAGGGGGGTTTGGCTACACCTTC; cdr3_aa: CATTGTGGFGYTF
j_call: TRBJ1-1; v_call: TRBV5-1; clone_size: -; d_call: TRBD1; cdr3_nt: TGCGCCAGCAGCTTGGCAGGGGGCACGAACACTGAAGCTTTCTTT; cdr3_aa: CASSLAGGTNTEAFF
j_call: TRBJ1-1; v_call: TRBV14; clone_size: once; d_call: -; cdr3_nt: TGTGCCAGCAGCGGGGGAGGGTTGAACACTGAAGCTTTCTTT; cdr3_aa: CASSGGGLNTEAFF